This T cell receptor (beta chain) comes out of a study of T and B cells in COVID-19 patients. Across the study: Critical illness requiring mechanical ventilation or extracorporeal membrane oxygenation affected 12 of 20 active-infection patients. Overall study findings and caveats: No sequencing was yet done of CD4+, regulatory or CD8+ subsets, or of SARS-CoV-2-responsive or tetramer+ sorted cells.

TRB was amplified from around 250-500 ng of blood genomic DNA. The CDR3 length is 15 residues. From germline, CDR1 is LNHDA and CDR2 SQIVND (reference sequence). The V end was cut by 5 bases, the J end by 0 bases, with 13 bases between. TRB rearrangements were amplified by multiplex PCR with BIOMED2 TRB-A/B primers. TCRdb re-derived calls from the multiplex PCR reads in MiXCR, one entry per CDR3 protein. The sample consists of 9,900 or so distinct CDR3 sequences, around 35% of them appearing once. This clonotype was observed a few times. Its antigen is undetermined. The TCR was taken from a human donor with active COVID-19. Sequencing used blood. The V gene is TRBV19, the J gene TRBJ1-2; D gene uncertain. In DNA form, the CDR3 reads TGTGCCAGTAGTGGGCAATTCCAAGCTAACTATGGCTACACCTTC. It codes for CASSGQFQANYGYTF.